This is a list of T cell receptor beta chains from one sample in a study of cytomegalovirus exposure and HLA in healthy donors. Sequencing was performed with immunoSEQ multiplex PCR; in TCRdb, only in-frame clones are kept and a portion is missing. The sample includes roughly 240,000 clones, about 80% of them seen just once. Sequencing was carried out using PBMCs. The receptors were gathered from a woman in her thirties or forties in good health and CMV-seropositive. Both conserved end residues are part of each CDR3. The D gene is left open where the match is weak. Only part of the rows carry a size: once, few, many, or a class if the clone is expanded.

j_gene: TRBJ1-2; v_gene: TRBV19; abundance: NA; d_gene: NA; CDR3nt: TGTGCCAGTAGTATTCCCGCTAGTTTTTATGGCTACACCTTC; CDR3aa: CASSIPASFYGYTF
j_gene: TRBJ1-5; v_gene: TRBV4-3; abundance: NA; d_gene: NA; CDR3nt: TGCGCCAGCAGCCAAGGACGGGGCAATCAGCCCCAGCATTTT; CDR3aa: CASSQGRGNQPQHF
j_gene: TRBJ1-4; v_gene: TRBV5-1; abundance: NA; d_gene: NA; CDR3nt: TGCGCCAGCAGCTTGGAGAGGGTGGGTGAAAAACTGTTTTTT; CDR3aa: CASSLERVGEKLFF
j_gene: TRBJ2-7; v_gene: TRBV10-2; abundance: NA; d_gene: TRBD2; CDR3nt: TGCGCCAGTACTAGCGGGAATAGGGAGCAGTACTTC; CDR3aa: CASTSGNREQYF
j_gene: TRBJ1-1; v_gene: TRBV5-5; abundance: NA; d_gene: NA; CDR3nt: TGTGCCAGCAGCCGGGGTAGTTCGAGCGCTGAAGCTTTCTTT; CDR3aa: CASSRGSSSAEAFF
j_gene: TRBJ1-1; v_gene: TRBV6-5; abundance: NA; d_gene: TRBD1; CDR3nt: TGTGCCAGCAGTGGTAGGACAGGGTCGAACACTGAAGCTTTCTTT; CDR3aa: CASSGRTGSNTEAFF
j_gene: TRBJ1-2; v_gene: TRBV21-1; abundance: once; d_gene: NA; CDR3nt: TGTGCCAGCAGCAAAGCCGTATCAGTTCACTATGGCTACACCTTC; CDR3aa: CASSKAVSVHYGYTF
j_gene: TRBJ2-5; v_gene: TRBV30; abundance: once; d_gene: NA; CDR3nt: TGTGCCTGGAGTGTGGAGGGGGAGACCCAGTACTTC; CDR3aa: CAWSVEGETQYF
j_gene: TRBJ2-3; v_gene: TRBV10-2; abundance: few; d_gene: TRBD2; CDR3nt: TGCGCCAGCAGTGGCACGGGGACTAGCGGGCCAGATACGCAGTATTTT; CDR3aa: CASSGTGTSGPDTQYF
j_gene: TRBJ1-5; v_gene: TRBV4-1; abundance: NA; d_gene: NA; CDR3nt: TGCGCCAGCAGCCAAGATTTCGGTATGAATAGCAATCAGCCCCAGCATTTT; CDR3aa: CASSQDFGMNSNQPQHF
j_gene: TRBJ2-3; v_gene: TRBV5-1; abundance: NA; d_gene: TRBD2; CDR3nt: TGCGCCAGCAGCGGCGGGGGTAGCACAGATACGCAGTATTTT; CDR3aa: CASSGGGSTDTQYF
j_gene: TRBJ2-1; v_gene: TRBV11-2; abundance: once; d_gene: NA; CDR3nt: TGTGCCAGCAGCTTAGGCCCAGGGGTGAGCTCCTACAATGAGCAGTTCTTC; CDR3aa: CASSLGPGVSSYNEQFF
j_gene: TRBJ2-6; v_gene: TRBV7-3; abundance: NA; d_gene: NA; CDR3nt: TGTGCCAGCAGCTCCGGTCTAGGCGGGGCCAACGTCCTGACTTTC; CDR3aa: CASSSGLGGANVLTF
j_gene: TRBJ1-2; v_gene: TRBV29-1; abundance: NA; d_gene: NA; CDR3nt: TGCAGCGTCGAACTGACTACAAACTATGGCTACACCTTC; CDR3aa: CSVELTTNYGYTF
j_gene: TRBJ1-1; v_gene: TRBV28; abundance: NA; d_gene: NA; CDR3nt: TGTGCCAGCAGTCGGGGGGCTCTGAACACTGAAGCTTTCTTT; CDR3aa: CASSRGALNTEAFF
j_gene: TRBJ2-7; v_gene: TRBV30; abundance: once; d_gene: NA; CDR3nt: TGTGCCTGGAGCCGAGGACATAGCTCCTACGAGCAGTACTTC; CDR3aa: CAWSRGHSSYEQYF
j_gene: TRBJ1-2; v_gene: TRBV7-9; abundance: NA; d_gene: NA; CDR3nt: TGTGCCAGCAGCTTAGGGGGACTTAACTATGGCTACACCTTC; CDR3aa: CASSLGGLNYGYTF
j_gene: TRBJ2-5; v_gene: TRBV18; abundance: NA; d_gene: TRBD2; CDR3nt: TGTGCCAGCTCACCTTTGACTAGCGGGGGTCCCCAAGAGACCCAGTACTTC; CDR3aa: CASSPLTSGGPQETQYF
j_gene: TRBJ2-4; v_gene: TRBV30; abundance: NA; d_gene: NA; CDR3nt: TGTGCCTGGAGACCTGGACAGACCTTAATAGCCAAAAACATTCAGTACTTC; CDR3aa: CAWRPGQTLIAKNIQYF
j_gene: TRBJ2-7; v_gene: TRBV7-2; abundance: NA; d_gene: NA; CDR3nt: TGTGCCAGCAGCTTAGGTGCGGAGGTAAGCTCCTACGAGCAGTACTTC; CDR3aa: CASSLGAEVSSYEQYF
j_gene: TRBJ2-5; v_gene: TRBV5-1; abundance: NA; d_gene: TRBD1; CDR3nt: TGCGCCAGCAGCCCAAGGACAGGGGGCGGCGAGACCCAGTACTTC; CDR3aa: CASSPRTGGGETQYF
j_gene: TRBJ2-3; v_gene: TRBV6-6; abundance: NA; d_gene: NA; CDR3nt: TGTGCCAGCAGTTACTCGGGGCAGGTCACAGATACGCAGTATTTT; CDR3aa: CASSYSGQVTDTQYF
j_gene: TRBJ2-1; v_gene: TRBV20-1; abundance: NA; d_gene: NA; CDR3nt: TGCAGTGCGGGAGTCTACAATGAGCAGTTCTTC; CDR3aa: CSAGVYNEQFF
j_gene: TRBJ2-7; v_gene: TRBV7-6; abundance: NA; d_gene: TRBD1; CDR3nt: TGTGCCAGCACCGTCAACCGGGACAGTAACGAGCAGTACTTC; CDR3aa: CASTVNRDSNEQYF
j_gene: TRBJ1-6; v_gene: TRBV9; abundance: NA; d_gene: TRBD1; CDR3nt: TGTGCCAGCAGCGCTGCGGACAGGGGGACCAATTCACCCCTCCACTTT; CDR3aa: CASSAADRGTNSPLHF
j_gene: TRBJ2-7; v_gene: TRBV6-5; abundance: few; d_gene: TRBD2; CDR3nt: TGTGCCAGCAGTTACGGCGGGAGAAGTGGAGACGAGCAGTACTTC; CDR3aa: CASSYGGRSGDEQYF
j_gene: TRBJ1-1; v_gene: TRBV25-1; abundance: NA; d_gene: NA; CDR3nt: TGTGCCAGCAGTGAATCGGAGGGCCGGTTCCGGACTGAAGCTTTCTTT; CDR3aa: CASSESEGRFRTEAFF
j_gene: TRBJ2-3; v_gene: TRBV7-9; abundance: once; d_gene: NA; CDR3nt: TGTGCCAGCAGCTTAGCGGCAGGAGATACGCAGTATTTT; CDR3aa: CASSLAAGDTQYF